These T cell receptor beta chains were read from a single sample in a study of shared clonotypes between healthy human individuals. Clones were sequenced by immunoSEQ multiplex PCR, and TCRdb holds only the in-frame ones, with some missing. The table includes about 530,000 clones, over 60% detected once. The material sequenced was PBMCs. Receptors originate from a woman aged 40 to 55 in good health. Some clones in this sample may be carry-over from other donors' samples. CDR3s include the opening cysteine and the closing phenylalanine or tryptophan. Fields, in order: D gene, V gene, clone size, J gene, CDR3 protein, CDR3 DNA. A D gene is named only where the DNA matches it firmly. Only some rows state a clone size, as once, few, many or a class for expanded clones.

D gene: TRBD2
V gene: TRBV5-4
clone size: many
J gene: TRBJ2-1
CDR3 protein: CASSFPGLAGGNEQFF
CDR3 DNA: TGTGCCAGCAGCTTTCCGGGACTAGCGGGAGGCAATGAGCAGTTCTTC

D gene: -
V gene: TRBV29-1
clone size: -
J gene: TRBJ2-7
CDR3 protein: CSVVIGGSTEQYF
CDR3 DNA: TGCAGCGTTGTGATTGGGGGGTCTACAGAGCAGTACTTC

D gene: TRBD2
V gene: TRBV27
clone size: -
J gene: TRBJ2-2
CDR3 protein: CASSFLAGAGGELFF
CDR3 DNA: TGTGCCAGCAGTTTCCTAGCGGGTGCCGGCGGGGAGCTGTTTTTT

D gene: -
V gene: TRBV6-5
clone size: -
J gene: TRBJ2-7
CDR3 protein: CATNKGAYEQYF
CDR3 DNA: TGTGCCACCAACAAGGGGGCCTACGAGCAGTACTTC

D gene: -
V gene: TRBV6-1
clone size: -
J gene: TRBJ1-1
CDR3 protein: CASSPLGGAHTEAFF
CDR3 DNA: TGTGCCAGCAGTCCCTTGGGGGGGGCCCACACTGAAGCTTTCTTT

D gene: -
V gene: TRBV7-2
clone size: -
J gene: TRBJ1-1
CDR3 protein: CASSVTTGIEAFF
CDR3 DNA: TGTGCCAGCAGCGTTACCACAGGAATCGAAGCTTTCTTT

D gene: -
V gene: TRBV7-8
clone size: -
J gene: TRBJ2-7
CDR3 protein: CASSLAQVGGEQYF
CDR3 DNA: TGTGCCAGCAGCTTAGCTCAGGTGGGGGGCGAGCAGTACTTC

D gene: -
V gene: TRBV19
clone size: -
J gene: TRBJ1-5
CDR3 protein: CASKEAYSNQPQHF
CDR3 DNA: TGTGCCAGTAAGGAGGCCTATAGCAATCAGCCCCAGCATTTT

D gene: -
V gene: TRBV9
clone size: -
J gene: TRBJ1-1
CDR3 protein: CASSVDLRGPNTEAFF
CDR3 DNA: TGTGCCAGCAGCGTAGATCTACGGGGGCCTAACACTGAAGCTTTCTTT

D gene: -
V gene: TRBV2
clone size: -
J gene: TRBJ1-2
CDR3 protein: CASRRDGIYGYTF
CDR3 DNA: TGTGCCAGCAGGAGGGACGGAATCTATGGCTACACCTTC

D gene: TRBD1
V gene: TRBV2
clone size: once
J gene: TRBJ2-1
CDR3 protein: CASRPGTGSLFNEQFF
CDR3 DNA: TGTGCCAGCAGGCCCGGGACAGGGAGTTTATTCAATGAGCAGTTCTTC

D gene: TRBD2
V gene: TRBV19
clone size: -
J gene: TRBJ2-7
CDR3 protein: CASSIGTSGSYEQYF
CDR3 DNA: TGTGCCAGTAGTATTGGGACTAGCGGGAGCTACGAGCAGTACTTC

D gene: TRBD1
V gene: TRBV5-1
clone size: -
J gene: TRBJ2-5
CDR3 protein: CASSSGDRGLRETQYF
CDR3 DNA: TGCGCCAGCAGCAGCGGGGACAGGGGGCTTCGAGAGACCCAGTACTTC

D gene: -
V gene: TRBV5-4
clone size: -
J gene: TRBJ2-7
CDR3 protein: CASSLKSIPEQYF
CDR3 DNA: TGTGCCAGCAGCTTGAAGTCCATCCCCGAGCAGTACTTC

D gene: TRBD2
V gene: TRBV7-8
clone size: -
J gene: TRBJ2-5
CDR3 protein: CASSLEGLVLETQYF
CDR3 DNA: TGTGCCAGCAGCTTAGAGGGACTAGTATTAGAGACCCAGTACTTC

D gene: -
V gene: TRBV7-3
clone size: few
J gene: TRBJ2-3
CDR3 protein: CASSLTSTYTDTQYF
CDR3 DNA: TGTGCCAGCAGCTTAACTTCGACCTACACAGATACGCAGTATTTT

D gene: TRBD2
V gene: TRBV18
clone size: -
J gene: TRBJ2-7
CDR3 protein: CASSPTGTSGYEQYF
CDR3 DNA: TGTGCCAGCTCACCAACCGGGACTAGCGGTTACGAGCAGTACTTC

D gene: TRBD2
V gene: TRBV7-3
clone size: -
J gene: TRBJ2-3
CDR3 protein: CASSPLASTDTQYF
CDR3 DNA: TGTGCCAGCAGCCCACTAGCGTCCACAGATACGCAGTATTTT

D gene: -
V gene: TRBV20-1
clone size: -
J gene: TRBJ2-3
CDR3 protein: CSARRSDTQYF
CDR3 DNA: TGCAGTGCTAGACGCTCGGATACGCAGTATTTT

D gene: -
V gene: TRBV30
clone size: -
J gene: TRBJ2-7
CDR3 protein: CACSIRSGYSYEQYF
CDR3 DNA: TGTGCCTGTTCAATTCGTAGCGGTTACTCCTACGAGCAGTACTTC